What follows are 25 T cell receptor beta chains derived from one specimen sequenced in a study of cytomegalovirus exposure and HLA in healthy donors. Researchers ran the PCR with 60 Vbeta and 13 Jbeta primers. Produced via immunoSEQ multiplex PCR; TCRdb's table is partial and in-frame only. The table has 90,000 to 100,000 clones, approximately 76% seen once. The specimen sequenced was PBMCs. These receptors came from a woman in her sixties in good health and CMV-seropositive.

The chain is built from TRBV9 and TRBJ2-1; perhaps TRBD2 as D (6 bases). CDR3 length: 17 amino acids. V lost 2 bases, J lost 0 bases, and 15 bases lay in between. CDR1 is SGDLS and CDR2 is YYNGEE in the germline V gene. The CDR3, as DNA: TGTGCCAGCAGCGTTCAAGGACTACTGAACTCCTACAATGAGCAGTTCTTC. Translating gives CASSVQGLLNSYNEQFF.

For the CDR3, the DNA is TGTGCCTGGGGCGACGTGGGGACAGGGATACGGTATGGCTACACCTTC. It encodes CAWGDVGTGIRYGYTF. This chain links TRBV30 with TRBJ1-2; TRBD1 aligns across 9 bases. V shed 5 bases, J shed 5 bases, and the junction held 15 bases outside the gene matches. Germline V CDR1 and CDR2: GTSNPN, SVGIG (reference sequence). The CDR3 loop spans 16 amino acids.

V is TRBV30 and J is TRBJ1-1; the match to TRBD1 covers 9 bases. Per the germline V gene, CDR1 is GTSNPN and CDR2 is SVGIG (reference sequence). The trim removed 2 bases at V and 7 bases at J, leaving 11 bases unmatched. CDR3 length: 15 amino acids. CDR3 sequence: CAWSIVGQGIGEAFF. The CDR3 DNA reads TGTGCCTGGAGTATCGTTGGACAGGGGATTGGTGAAGCTTTCTTT. Complete variable domain (other parts from reference TRBV30 and TRBJ1-1): SQTIHQWPATLVQPVGSPLSLECTVEGTSNPNLYWYRQAAGRGLQLLFYSVGIGQISSEVPQNLSASRPQDRQFILSSKKLLLSDSGFYLCAWSIVGQGIGEAFFGQGTRLTVV.

DNA of the CDR3: TGTGCCAGCAGCTCCGAGTTCTACGAGCAGTACTTC. Protein sequence: CASSSEFYEQYF. V and J are TRBV7-8 and TRBJ2-7, with D unclear. V shed 4 bases and J shed 3 bases, with 7 bases lying between them. This CDR3 contains 12 residues. CDR1 is SGHVS and CDR2 is FQNEAQ in the germline V gene.

V gene TRBV6-1 combines with J gene TRBJ2-7; perhaps TRBD1 as D (6 bases). This CDR3 comprises 14 residues. Germline V CDR1 and CDR2: MNHNS, SASEGT. Trimming pared 3 bases from V and 1 base from J, leaving 10 bases between. The CDR3 sequence: CASSERGSSYEQYF. DNA of the CDR3: TGTGCCAGCAGTGAGAGGGGGAGTTCCTACGAGCAGTACTTC.

The rearrangement joins TRBV10-1 to TRBJ2-1; 12 bases match TRBD2. V dropped 5 bases and J dropped 9; count of bases not matched to a gene: 8. The CDR3 runs 15 residues. Germline V lookup: CDR1 WNHNN, CDR2 SYGVQD (reference sequence). The DNA of the CDR3 is TGCGCCAGCAGTTTAATGACTAGCGGGAGAGGTGAGCAGTTCTTC. Amino acid sequence: CASSLMTSGRGEQFF.

The chain joins TRBV9 to TRBJ2-7; D is perhaps TRBD1 (5 bases). The CDR3 is 14 residues long. Germline lookup yields CDR1 SGDLS and CDR2 YYNGEE. Deletions cut 1 base from V and 3 bases from J, with 11 bases between. Here the CDR3 reads CASSVSGNSYEQYF. Written as DNA, the CDR3 is TGTGCCAGCAGCGTATCAGGGAATAGCTACGAGCAGTACTTC.

This rearrangement joins TRBV6-5 to TRBJ1-6; possibly TRBD1 for D (6 bases). The CDR3 contains 14 residues. V gave up 6 bases and J gave up 7 bases, with 13 bases separating them. Germline loops: CDR1 MNHEY, CDR2 SVGAGI. The CDR3 DNA reads TGTGCCAGCAGGCAAACAGGGTGGAATTCACCCCTCCACTTT. Its translation: CASRQTGWNSPLHF.

The chain joins TRBV6-6 to TRBJ2-5; D might be TRBD1 (6 bases). With 2 bases removed from V and 0 bases from J, the gap between germline ends came to 10 bases. Germline assignment: CDR1 MNHNY and CDR2 SVGAGI (reference sequence). CDR3 length: 15 residues. The CDR3 nucleotides read TGTGCCAGCAGTTACGTACAGGGTCACCAAGAGACCCAGTACTTC. Translated: CASSYVQGHQETQYF.

This rearrangement joins TRBV28 to TRBJ2-1; 9 bases align to TRBD2. The V gene end was trimmed by 7 bases and the J gene end by 7 bases; junction bases not matched to a gene: 5. Germline CDR1 and CDR2: MDHEN and SYDVKM. The CDR3 has 13 residues. The CDR3 sequence is CASTIAGENEQFF. The CDR3 DNA reads TGTGCCAGCACTATAGCGGGAGAGAATGAGCAGTTCTTC.

The V gene is TRBV7-6, the J gene TRBJ2-7; perhaps TRBD1 as D (6 bases). The V end was cut by 1 base, the J end by 5 bases, with 12 bases between. Germline V gene data show CDR1 as SGHVS and CDR2 as FNYEAQ. The CDR3 runs 14 residues. This CDR3 reads CASSLEPGVHEQYF. CDR3 bases: TGTGCCAGCAGCTTAGAGCCAGGGGTCCACGAGCAGTACTTC.

The J gene is TRBJ2-3, the V gene TRBV27; maybe TRBD2 (5 bases). The V end lost 2 bases, the J end lost 0 bases, and 21 bases lay between the germline ends. Germline CDR1 MNHEY, CDR2 SMNVEV (reference sequence). CDR3 size: 19 residues. CDR3 sequence reads: CASSLTGLTPLTSTDTQYF. The CDR3 coding sequence is TGTGCCAGCAGTTTAACCGGACTTACCCCTTTAACAAGCACAGATACGCAGTATTTT.

This chain connects TRBV7-3 to TRBJ2-1; tentatively, D is TRBD1 (7 bases). The length of the CDR3 is 16 residues. Germline V lookup: CDR1 SGHTA, CDR2 FQGTGA. Between the trimmed V and J ends, which lost 6 bases and 2 bases, there was a span of 17 bases. The CDR3 DNA is TGTGCCAGCAGTCACCAGGGGGGAGCCGCCTACAATGAGCAGTTCTTC. This codes for CASSHQGGAAYNEQFF.

In its sample, this clone was seen once. V is TRBV11-2 and J is TRBJ2-2; D gene ambiguous. In germline, CDR1 is SGHAT, CDR2 FQNNGV. The CDR3 is made up of 15 amino acids. Trimming took 1 base from V and 9 from J, leaving 15 bases between them. This chain's CDR3 is CASSLGRVEGRELFF. DNA for the CDR3: TGTGCCAGCAGCTTAGGACGGGTAGAAGGCAGGGAGCTGTTTTTT.

The chain couples TRBV5-4 to TRBJ1-1, with 12 bases identical to TRBD1. Germline V gene lookup returns CDR1 SGHNT and CDR2 YYREEE (reference sequence). The CDR3 spans 18 residues. With 6 bases clipped from V and 0 bases from J, the junction kept 12 bases outside the gene matches. The CDR3 here is CASTPKKGTGGMNTEAFF. The CDR3 bases are TGTGCCAGCACCCCGAAAAAGGGGACAGGGGGCATGAACACTGAAGCTTTCTTT.

This clone was counted a few times. CDR3 residues: CAWSPDSNQPQHF. In nucleotides, the CDR3 is TGTGCCTGGAGTCCAGATAGCAATCAGCCCCAGCATTTT. The rearrangement joins TRBV30 to TRBJ1-5; the D is unclear. V was trimmed by 2 bases and J by 0 bases, leaving 5 bases between them. This CDR3 comprises 13 residues. Germline V gives CDR1 GTSNPN, CDR2 SVGIG (reference sequence).

This chain connects TRBV25-1 to TRBJ2-6, with D possibly matching TRBD1 (5 bases). The CDR3 spans 17 residues. V was trimmed by 3 bases and J by 0 bases, leaving 12 bases between them. CDR1 and CDR2 from the germline V gene are MGHDK and SYGVNS. The CDR3 nucleotides are TGTGCCAGCAGTGATCAGGGCCCCAGCTCTGGGGCCAACGTCCTGACTTTC. Protein sequence: CASSDQGPSSGANVLTF. Based on the CDR3 plus reference TRBV25-1 and TRBJ2-6, the full variable domain is EADIYQTPRYLVIGTGKKITLECSQTMGHDKMYWYQQDPGMELHLIHYSYGVNSTEKGDLSSESTVSRIRTEHFPLTLESARPSHTSQYLCASSDQGPSSGANVLTFGAGSRLTVL.

The rearrangement links TRBV7-9 to TRBJ1-1; 7 bases fit TRBD1. Germline loops: CDR1 SEHNR, CDR2 FQNEAQ (reference sequence). With 5 bases clipped from V and 0 bases from J, the junction kept 3 bases outside the gene matches. The CDR3 is 14 residues long. The CDR3 nucleotides read TGTGCCAGCAGCGGGGGACAGTTGAACACTGAAGCTTTCTTT. This encodes CASSGGQLNTEAFF. Looking up the rest from reference TRBV7-9 and TRBJ1-1 gives the full variable domain: DTGVSQNPRHKITKRGQNVTFRCDPISEHNRLYWYRQTLGQGPEFLTYFQNEAQLEKSRLLSDRFSAERPKGSFSTLEIQRTEQGDSAMYLCASSGGQLNTEAFFGQGTRLTVV.

CDR3 protein: CASSYTGTHEQYF. CDR3 nucleotides: TGTGCCAGCAGCTACACAGGGACCCACGAGCAGTACTTC. This chain links TRBV5-8 with TRBJ2-7; TRBD1 is a possible D gene (6 bases). The germline V and J ends were trimmed by 3 bases and 5 bases, with 12 bases remaining between them. The CDR3 length is 13 residues. Looked up from germline, CDR1 is SGHTS and CDR2 is YDEGEE.

The chain recombines TRBV28 with TRBJ1-2; 9 bases are shared with TRBD1. This CDR3 has 13 amino acids. Unmatched junction bases numbered 4, after V lost 6 bases and J lost 5 bases. Germline CDR1 and CDR2: MDHEN and SYDVKM. The DNA for the CDR3 is TGTGCCAGCAGGAAACAGGGGGCTTATGGCTACACCTTC. Its protein product is CASRKQGAYGYTF.

The CDR3 loop reads CASSESRGVYSNQPQHF. CDR3 in DNA: TGTGCCAGCAGTGAATCGCGGGGGGTATATAGCAATCAGCCCCAGCATTTT. The J gene is TRBJ1-5, the V gene TRBV2; maybe TRBD1 (5 bases). Germline V CDR1 and CDR2: SNHLY, FYNNEI. Trimming left V 2 bases short and J 0 bases short, with 14 bases between. The CDR3 runs to 17 residues.

The chain combines TRBV6-6 with TRBJ1-2; 7 bases line up with TRBD1. Germline loops: CDR1 MNHNY, CDR2 SVGAGI (reference sequence). The CDR3 consists of 11 residues. V trimming: 6 bases; J trimming: 13 bases; junction bases outside the gene matches: 8. The CDR3 DNA is TGTGCCAGCAGCTCCAGGACAGGAGGCACCTTC. Translating gives CASSSRTGGTF.

This chain joins TRBV2 and TRBJ2-2, with D perhaps TRBD1 (6 bases). This CDR3 has 14 residues. V lost 0 bases, J lost 7 bases, and 9 bases lay in between. Germline CDR1 and CDR2: SNHLY and FYNNEI. The chain's CDR3 is CASSEATGIGELFF. CDR3 bases: TGTGCCAGCAGTGAAGCGACAGGAATCGGGGAGCTGTTTTTT.

The genes are TRBV27 and TRBJ1-2, with D hard to call. This CDR3 region has 14 residues. Trimming took 4 bases from V and 7 from J, leaving 16 bases between them. Germline V gene sequence: CDR1 MNHEY, CDR2 SMNVEV (reference sequence). CDR3 DNA sequence: TGTGCCAGCAGTTCGACACTCGGTTCCGTTGGCTACACCTTC. Its translation is CASSSTLGSVGYTF.

This clone was counted between two and nine times. The V gene is TRBV6-1, the J gene TRBJ1-1; D gene uncertain. With 4 bases removed from V and 0 bases from J, the gap between germline ends came to 6 bases. Per germline, CDR1 MNHNS and CDR2 SASEGT. This CDR3 is 13 amino acids long. CDR3 residues: CASSVSMNTEAFF. The CDR3, as DNA: TGTGCCAGCAGTGTTAGTATGAACACTGAAGCTTTCTTT.